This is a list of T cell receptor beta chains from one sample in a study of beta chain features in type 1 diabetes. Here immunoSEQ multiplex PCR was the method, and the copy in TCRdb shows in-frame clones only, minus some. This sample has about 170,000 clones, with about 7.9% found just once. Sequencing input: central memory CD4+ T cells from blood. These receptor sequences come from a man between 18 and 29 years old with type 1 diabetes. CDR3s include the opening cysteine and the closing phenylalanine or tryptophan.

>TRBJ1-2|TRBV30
CAWSTGTGLGYTF
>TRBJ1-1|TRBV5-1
CASSLELYGGAEAFF
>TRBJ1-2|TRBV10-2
CASSLTAVLKGYTF
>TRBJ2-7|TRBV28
CASEFRQGLSYEQYF
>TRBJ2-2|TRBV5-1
CASSLASGTGELFF
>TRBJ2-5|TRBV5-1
CASSNGAEETQYF
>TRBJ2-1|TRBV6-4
CASSTIYGGEQFF
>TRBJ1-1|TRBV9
CASSANRDMNTEAFF
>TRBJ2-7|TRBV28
CASSLGGGSYEQYF
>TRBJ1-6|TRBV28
CASSSTGDNSPLHF
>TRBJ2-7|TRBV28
CASSFPPTYEQYF
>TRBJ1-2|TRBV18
CASQGSGYGYTF
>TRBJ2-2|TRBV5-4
CASSLALTGGGGELFF
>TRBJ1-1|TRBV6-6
CASRGGGERGNTEAFF
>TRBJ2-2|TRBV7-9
CASSLEGPNTGELFF
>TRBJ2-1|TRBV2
CASSQQGSEGNEQFF
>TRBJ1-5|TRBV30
CAWSSGLNQPQHF
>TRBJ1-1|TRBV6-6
CASSYSEGISEAFF
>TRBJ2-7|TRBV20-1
CSATPTYEQYF
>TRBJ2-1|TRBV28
CASKQGGNEQFF
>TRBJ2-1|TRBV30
CAWSVKAGYGNEQFF
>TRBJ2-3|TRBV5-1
CASSLLGLTGPLTDTQYF
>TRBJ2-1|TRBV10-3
CAISRDSSYNEQFF
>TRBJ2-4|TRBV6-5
CASSRQGNIQYF
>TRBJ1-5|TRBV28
CASTSGQSNQPQHF
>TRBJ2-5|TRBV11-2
CASSSQSRLAGVRETQYF
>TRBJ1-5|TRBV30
CAWTRGGEVSQPQHF
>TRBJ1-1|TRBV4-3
CASSQVGFAGDVNTEAFF
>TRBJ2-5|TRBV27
CASGDPWDNQETQYF
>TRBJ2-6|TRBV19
CASHFQAGANVLTF
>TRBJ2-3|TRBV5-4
CASSGMTSGADTQYF
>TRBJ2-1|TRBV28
CASRLSYNEQFF
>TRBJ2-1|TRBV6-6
CASGTGAHNEQFF
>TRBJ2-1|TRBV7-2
CASSPTRRTEQFF
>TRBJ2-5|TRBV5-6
CASSLEGQQETQYF
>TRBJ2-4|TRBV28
CASSFQGTKNIQYF
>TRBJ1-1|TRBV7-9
CASSPAGGLVTEAFF
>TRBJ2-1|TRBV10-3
CAISLQDEQFF
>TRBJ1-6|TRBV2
CASSDRGGNSPLHF
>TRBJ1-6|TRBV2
CASGGTAIHSPLHF
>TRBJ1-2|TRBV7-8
CASSPGGGRYTF
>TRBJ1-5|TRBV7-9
CASSAGTDNQPQHF
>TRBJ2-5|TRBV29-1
CSVGLAGGPLETQYF
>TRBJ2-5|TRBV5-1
CASSAAGGLQETQYF
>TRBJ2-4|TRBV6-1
CASSEWTSGRFGKNIQYF
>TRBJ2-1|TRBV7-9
CASSLRGSPDNEQFF
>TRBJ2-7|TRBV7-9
CASSPAASYEQYF
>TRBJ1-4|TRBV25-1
CASSEGASGRGEKLFF
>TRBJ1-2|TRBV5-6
CASSLGQGGGYTF
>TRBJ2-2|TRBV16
CASSQGRRANTGELFF
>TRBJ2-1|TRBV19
CASSMASGSLGEQFF
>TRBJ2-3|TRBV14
CASSQDPGGSTDTQYF
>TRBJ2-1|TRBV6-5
CASSYQGYEQFF
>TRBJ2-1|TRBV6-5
CASHRRASVYNEQFF